The source of this T cell receptor (beta chain) is a study of blood T cell repertoires in COVID-19. In the study overall: The United States, Italy and Spain were the sources of the acute and convalescent COVID-19 samples. The cDNA or gDNA used as material had been derived from T cells, B-cell-depleted T cells, or PBMCs.

The ends were cut back, 0 bases at V and 9 bases at J, with 10 bases in the middle. Germline CDR1 is SGHRS and CDR2 is YFSETQ. The CDR3 runs 12 residues. In the original processing: Nucleated cell number was recorded as an estimate derived from reference gene primer amplification. Clones were read by immunoSEQ multiplex PCR, and TCRdb kept only the in-frame ones, dropping some. That table supplies the V and J calls and clone size; D and trimming were determined from the DNA. The sample has 400,000 to 450,000 clones; about 87% are singletons. V is TRBV5-1 and J is TRBJ2-7; D is possibly TRBD2 (5 bases). The TCR sequence derives from a man younger than 30 with COVID-19, enrolled during active disease. Sequenced material: peripheral blood. The CDR3, as DNA: TGCGCCAGCAGCTTGGAGGGTGGGAGGCAGTACTTC. This codes for CASSLEGGRQYF.